Each of the 30 T cell receptor beta chains below was sequenced from the same sample in a study of regulatory T cells in long-lasting Graves disease. CDR3 regions were amplified by Arm-PCR using iRepertoire HTBI primers to build TCR beta libraries. TCRdb processed the multiplex PCR reads anew with MiXCR; each CDR3 protein has one entry. The table includes 700,000 or so distinct CDR3 sequences, about 30% detected once. The time point here: persistent/refractory GD, antithyroid drugs over 5 years with positive TRAb. RNA from PBMCs was the source of the TCR library. Specimen: peripheral blood mononuclear cells (PBMCs), collected when the disease was refractory, from a patient treated with antithyroid drugs. These receptors were obtained from a female donor with Graves disease.

This clonotype has only a few counts. This chain connects TRBV5-1 to TRBJ1-2; D is unclear. V shed 0 bases and J shed 2 bases, with 8 bases lying between them. The CDR3 contains 14 residues. Germline V gene lookup returns CDR1 SGHRS and CDR2 YFSETQ. The CDR3 sequence: CASSLDIGNYGYTF. The CDR3 DNA follows: TGCGCCAGCAGCTTGGATATAGGCAACTATGGCTACACCTTC.

This clonotype was observed a few times. This chain connects TRBV20-1 to TRBJ1-2; no clear D gene. The CDR3 covers 15 residues. Germline lookup yields CDR1 DFQATT and CDR2 SNEGSKA (reference sequence). Between the trimmed V and J ends, which lost 7 bases and 3 bases, there was a span of 21 bases. CDR3 region: CSVKLTSANHYGYTF. The CDR3 DNA is TGCAGTGTTAAGCTCACCAGCGCAAATCACTATGGCTACACCTTC.

In its sample, this clonotype was seen a few times. V usage is TRBV11-2 and J usage is TRBJ2-3; D possibly uses TRBD1 or TRBD2 (5 bases each). With 5 bases removed from V and 1 base from J, the gap between germline ends came to 13 bases. CDR3 length equals 15 residues. CDR1 is SGHAT, CDR2 FQNNGV, per germline. DNA of the CDR3: TGTGCCAGCAGCGCCTCCGGGACGCGCACAGATACGCAGTATTTT. This translates into CASSASGTRTDTQYF.

Only a few counts were recorded for this clonotype. The chain links TRBV11-2 to TRBJ1-5, with D tentatively TRBD1 (5 bases). The germline V and J ends were trimmed by 4 bases and 5 bases, with 12 bases remaining between them. The V gene's germline CDR1 is SGHAT and CDR2 FQNNGV. The CDR3 has 14 amino acids. The CDR3 nucleotides read TGTGCCAGCAGCTCCTCCCCGGGGGATCAGCCCCAGCATTTT. This encodes CASSSSPGDQPQHF.

The chain employs TRBV30 and TRBJ2-7; 7 bases fit TRBD1. The ends lost 3 bases at V and 2 bases at J; junction bases unmatched: 7. The CDR3 runs 14 residues. Germline V lookup: CDR1 GTSNPN, CDR2 SVGIG (reference sequence). The CDR3 DNA reads TGTGCCTGGAGCCTACCCGGGACAGCCTACGAGCAGTACTTC. This encodes CAWSLPGTAYEQYF.

This clonotype was picked up a small number of times. This may arise from a read error, as a much more abundant clone is one base away. V usage is TRBV10-3 and J usage is TRBJ1-5; 8 nucleotides agree with TRBD1. The V gene's germline CDR1 is ENHRY and CDR2 SYGVKD. The V and J ends lost 5 bases and 0 bases, in that order; junction bases with no gene match: 3. The CDR3 extends over 15 amino acids. CDR3: CAISPGQGSNQPQHF. CDR3 sequence (DNA): TGTGCCATCAGTCCAGGACAGGGTAGCAATCAGCCCCAGCATTTT.

The V and J genes are TRBV28 and TRBJ2-5; 8 bases are shared with TRBD2. CDR1 and CDR2 (germline): MDHEN, SYDVKM. CDR3 size: 15 residues. The trim removed 5 bases at V and 1 base at J, leaving 6 bases unmatched. The chain's CDR3 is CASSRGTRVQETQYF. DNA of the CDR3: TGTGCCAGCAGTAGAGGGACTAGGGTCCAAGAGACCCAGTACTTC.

This chain links TRBV20-1 with TRBJ2-1, with 9 nucleotides matching TRBD2. Germline V gene sequence: CDR1 DFQATT, CDR2 SNEGSKA (reference sequence). The CDR3 runs 14 residues. V lost 0 bases, J lost 12 bases, and 9 bases stayed unmatched. The CDR3 nucleotides are TGCAGTGCTAGAGATCTTGATTGGCGGGAGGGGCAGTTCTTC. It encodes CSARDLDWREGQFF.

This clonotype was recorded a few times. The DNA for the CDR3 is TGTGCCAGTAGTATGTTAACAGGGAGCGAAAGCTACACCTTC. As protein: CASSMLTGSESYTF. V is TRBV19 and J is TRBJ1-2; D is possibly TRBD1 (6 bases). V lost 3 bases to trimming and J lost 9 bases, with 17 bases between them. Germline V gene sequence: CDR1 LNHDA, CDR2 SQIVND (reference sequence). CDR3 length: 14 amino acids.

The V call is TRBV2, the J call TRBJ2-1, with TRBD1 matching over 12 bases. J lost 5 bases, V lost 3 bases, and 2 bases had no gene match. CDR3 size: 15 residues. Germline CDR1 reads SNHLY; CDR2 reads FYNNEI. This chain's CDR3 is CASSEGTGGHNEQFF. For the CDR3, the DNA is TGTGCCAGCAGTGAGGGGACAGGGGGCCACAATGAGCAGTTCTTC.

This clonotype was detected only a few times. The V call is TRBV11-1, the J call TRBJ2-7; D unresolved. CDR3 length equals 13 residues. Trimming shortened V by 5 bases and J by 2 bases, and 10 bases separated the two germline ends. Per the germline V gene, CDR1 is SGHAT and CDR2 is FQDESV (reference sequence). CDR3 DNA: TGTGCCAGCAGCGAGAATCTGCCCTACGAGCAGTACTTC. This codes for CASSENLPYEQYF.

This clonotype occurred many times. The CDR3 sequence is CASSSHYEQYF. CDR3 DNA sequence: TGTGCCAGCAGTTCACACTACGAGCAGTACTTC. The chain uses TRBV6-5 and TRBJ2-7; D is unresolved. Trimming stripped 4 bases from V and 3 bases from J, with 4 bases between. CDR1 MNHEY and CDR2 SVGAGI come from the germline V gene. This CDR3 is 11 amino acids long.

This clonotype was seen more than once but under ten times. The chain uses TRBV5-6 and TRBJ2-7; weak D call: TRBD2 (6 bases). The germline V gene has CDR1 SGHDT and CDR2 YYEEEE. The CDR3 consists of 14 residues. Trimming pared 8 bases from V and 3 bases from J, leaving 18 bases between. CDR3 amino acids: CASRIGGKDYEQYF. CDR3 in DNA: TGTGCCAGTAGAATTGGGGGGAAGGACTACGAGCAGTACTTC.

In its sample, this clonotype was seen a few times. The rearrangement joins TRBV6-2 or TRBV6-3 to TRBJ2-4; D gene unclear. V was pared by 4 bases and J by 15 bases, with 10 bases between. Germline V gene lookup returns CDR1 MNHEY and CDR2 SVGEGT. CDR3 size: 10 residues. The CDR3, as DNA: TGTGCCAGCAGTTTTCGACGGCTGTACTTC. As protein: CASSFRRLYF.

This clonotype was picked up many times. The chain recombines TRBV2 with TRBJ1-6; a possible D gene is TRBD1 (6 bases). Trimming shortened V by 9 bases and J by 9 bases, and 15 bases separated the two germline ends. CDR3 length: 13 residues. CDR1 is SNHLY and CDR2 is FYNNEI in the germline V gene. CDR3 DNA: TGTGCCAGTAGGGACACTGCCTTTTCACCCCTCCACTTT. This encodes CASRDTAFSPLHF.

The chain uses TRBV11-2 and TRBJ2-1; 7 bases are a match to TRBD2. Trimming at V came to 1 base and at J to 4 bases, leaving 4 bases not matched to a gene. CDR1 SGHAT and CDR2 FQNNGV come from the germline V gene. The CDR3 length is 15 residues. In DNA form, the CDR3 reads TGTGCCAGCAGCTTAGCCCTAGCGGCTTACAATGAGCAGTTCTTC. Its translation: CASSLALAAYNEQFF.

This rearrangement joins TRBV6-5 to TRBJ1-1; D gene uncertain. Per germline, CDR1 MNHEY and CDR2 SVGAGI. V was clipped by 0 bases and J by 1 base, with 12 bases between them. There are 16 residues in the CDR3. The CDR3: CASSYSNDLANTEAFF. Here the CDR3 DNA reads TGTGCCAGCAGTTACTCGAACGACCTAGCGAACACTGAAGCTTTCTTT.

The rearrangement joins TRBV15 to TRBJ1-1; no clear D gene. CDR3 length: 15 residues. Trimming took off 0 bases at V and 7 bases at J, with 15 bases between the two ends. Germline V CDR1 and CDR2: LNHNV, YYDKDF (reference sequence). The CDR3 sequence: CATSRDLQPRGEAFF. CDR3 coding DNA: TGTGCCACCAGCAGAGACCTACAGCCTCGGGGTGAAGCTTTCTTT.

This clonotype was counted many times. The rearrangement joins TRBV27 to TRBJ2-7, with D perhaps TRBD1 (5 bases). CDR1 is MNHEY and CDR2 is SMNVEV in the germline V gene (reference sequence). V dropped 2 bases and J dropped 5 bases, with 16 bases sitting between them. The CDR3 consists of 15 residues. The CDR3 sequence is CASSLPGRFRDEQYF. The DNA of the CDR3 is TGTGCCAGCAGTTTACCCGGACGGTTCAGGGACGAGCAGTACTTC.

The chain links TRBV19 to TRBJ1-2; D remains unclear. Germline V gene lookup returns CDR1 LNHDA and CDR2 SQIVND (reference sequence). Deletions cut 8 bases from V and 8 bases from J, with 9 bases between. The CDR3 has 10 residues. CDR3 loop: CASGQSGYTF. The CDR3 region has the DNA TGTGCCAGTGGGCAGAGCGGCTACACCTTC.

The table lists this clonotype with many counts. The rearrangement links TRBV28 to TRBJ1-5, with D possibly TRBD1 on 5 matching bases. CDR1 and CDR2 from the germline V gene are MDHEN and SYDVKM. The CDR3 extends over 15 amino acids. V lost 6 bases to trimming and J lost 1 base, with 13 bases between them. The CDR3 region has the DNA TGTGCCAGCAGCCTGGGACCAAAGAGCAATCAGCCCCAGCATTTT. It yields the protein CASSLGPKSNQPQHF.

This clonotype has at least ten counts. The chain has TRBV12-3 or TRBV12-4 and TRBJ1-6, with no clear D. This CDR3 has 15 amino acids. V lost 0 bases to trimming and J lost 3 bases, with 6 bases between them. CDR3 coding DNA: TGTGCCAGCAGTTTAGCCGACGGCTATAATTCACCCCTCCACTTT. This sequence encodes CASSLADGYNSPLHF.

This clonotype showed up just a few times. The J gene is TRBJ2-7, the V gene TRBV6-2 or TRBV6-3; D unclear. Trimming removed 5 bases at V and 4 bases at J, with 18 bases between. Germline V gives CDR1 MNHEY, CDR2 SVGEGT. This CDR3 is built from 15 residues. The CDR3 region is CASSENFPTGYEQYF. DNA of the CDR3: TGTGCCAGCAGTGAAAATTTTCCGACTGGTTACGAGCAGTACTTC.

The sample holds a few counts of this clonotype. The chain links TRBV5-6 to TRBJ1-1; D call uncertain. V lost 4 bases and J 1 base, leaving 11 bases between the germline ends. Germline V lookup: CDR1 SGHDT, CDR2 YYEEEE. The CDR3 consists of 14 residues. CDR3 loop: CASSQDGWNTEAFF. CDR3 DNA: TGTGCCAGCAGCCAGGACGGTTGGAACACTGAAGCTTTCTTT. The variable domain in full, completed from reference TRBV5-6 and TRBJ1-1, reads DAGVTQSPTHLIKTRGQQVTLRCSPKSGHDTVSWYQQALGQGPQFIFQYYEEEERQRGNFPDRFSGHQFPNYSSELNVNALLLGDSALYLCASSQDGWNTEAFFGQGTRLTVV.

In this sample, this clonotype turned up many times. The chain has TRBV28 and TRBJ1-4, with no clear D. CDR1 MDHEN and CDR2 SYDVKM come from the germline V gene. Trimming cost V 4 bases and J 3 bases, with 6 bases left between them. The CDR3 length is 13 residues. The chain's CDR3 is CASSSVANEKLFF. The CDR3 nucleotides read TGTGCCAGCAGTTCCGTAGCTAATGAAAAACTGTTTTTT. The full variable domain, its missing parts supplied by reference TRBV28 and TRBJ1-4, is DVKVTQSSRYLVKRTGEKVFLECVQDMDHENMFWYRQDPGLGLRLIYFSYDVKMKEKGDIPEGYSVSREKKERFSLILESASTNQTSMYLCASSSVANEKLFFGSGTQLSVL.

There are a few counts of this clonotype. This chain uses TRBV5-8 with TRBJ1-5, with D unclear. The CDR3 is made up of 13 amino acids. Germline V CDR1 and CDR2: SGHTS, YDEGEE. Trimming took off 2 bases at V and 1 base at J, with 4 bases between the two ends. The CDR3 DNA is TGTGCCAGCAGCTTCCAAAGCAATCAGCCCCAGCATTTT. It is translated as CASSFQSNQPQHF.

This clonotype was picked up a small number of times. V and J are TRBV5-1 and TRBJ1-5; D unclear. CDR3 length: 14 residues. Trimming cost V 0 bases and J 9 bases, with 13 bases left between them. Germline V gene data show CDR1 as SGHRS and CDR2 as YFSETQ. The CDR3 DNA is TGCGCCAGCAGCTTGGACAGCCCGATTGGGCCCCAGCATTTT. This encodes CASSLDSPIGPQHF. Full variable domain (remainder filled in from reference TRBV5-1 and TRBJ1-5): KAGVTQTPRYLIKTRGQQVTLSCSPISGHRSVSWYQQTPGQGLQFLFEYFSETQRNKGNFPGRFSGRQFSNSRSEMNVSTLELGDSALYLCASSLDSPIGPQHFGDGTRLSIL.

This clonotype was recorded at least ten times. This chain connects TRBV10-1 to TRBJ1-1; perhaps TRBD1 as D (5 bases). Trimming cost V 2 bases and J 4 bases, with 17 bases left between them. CDR3 size: 16 residues. Germline V gives CDR1 WNHNN, CDR2 SYGVQD (reference sequence). CDR3 bases: TGCGCCAGCAGTGAGACCCGGACCCTAGGGGCCACTGAAGCTTTCTTT. It translates to CASSETRTLGATEAFF.

In this sample, this clonotype turned up a few times. The chain is built from TRBV30 and TRBJ2-7; 12 bases align to TRBD2. This CDR3 contains 15 residues. Trimming at V came to 0 bases and at J to 4 bases, leaving 4 bases not matched to a gene. CDR1 and CDR2 from the germline V gene are GTSNPN and SVGIG (reference sequence). CDR3 nucleotides: TGTGCCTGGAGTGTTCAGACTAGCGGGAGTTACGAGCAGTACTTC. Translating gives CAWSVQTSGSYEQYF.

The V and J genes are TRBV6-5 and TRBJ2-5; D gene uncertain. Germline V lookup: CDR1 MNHEY, CDR2 SVGAGI. Deletions cut 0 bases from V and 9 bases from J, with 8 bases between. This CDR3 region has 12 residues. CDR3 sequence: CASSYSMGSQYF. CDR3 nucleotide sequence: TGTGCCAGCAGTTACTCGATGGGGTCCCAGTACTTC.